These 17 T cell receptor beta chains originate from one sample sequenced in a study of shared clonotypes between healthy human individuals. TCRdb's table, derived via immunoSEQ multiplex PCR, lists solely in-frame clones and lacks some. The sample holds under 2,000,000 clones, over 85% seen once. CD45RO negativity and positive selection for CCR7 defined naive CD8 cells, a population that excluded terminally differentiated effector memory CD45RA+ cells. Material for sequencing was naive CD8+ T cells sorted from blood. The receptors originated from a man aged 18-30 years in good health.

Only one count was recorded for this clone. The rearrangement links TRBV27 to TRBJ2-7; the match to TRBD2 covers 7 bases. The CDR3 length is 19 residues. V was pared by 5 bases and J by 6 bases, with 25 bases of the junction left unmatched. In germline, CDR1 is MNHEY, CDR2 SMNVEV (reference sequence). The CDR3 here is CASSPSAGELLVPSGEQYF. The CDR3 bases are TGTGCCAGCAGTCCGTCCGCGGGGGAACTCCTCGTCCCCTCGGGCGAGCAGTACTTC.

The rearrangement uses TRBV7-9 and TRBJ1-5; maybe TRBD1 (6 bases). The V gene lost 3 bases and the J gene lost 3 bases, with 9 bases spanning the gap. This CDR3 is built from 14 residues. The germline V gene has CDR1 SEHNR and CDR2 FQNEAQ (reference sequence). CDR3: CASSFTGINQPQHF. CDR3 DNA: TGTGCCAGCAGCTTCACAGGGATCAATCAGCCCCAGCATTTT.

The rearrangement links TRBV28 to TRBJ2-5; a possible D gene is TRBD1 (6 bases). Germline V gives CDR1 MDHEN, CDR2 SYDVKM. The CDR3 contains 15 residues. The V and J ends lost 5 bases and 1 base respectively, with 14 bases between them. This chain's CDR3 is CASSPRQVPQETQYF. CDR3 bases: TGTGCCAGCAGTCCACGACAGGTACCCCAAGAGACCCAGTACTTC.

The chain is built from TRBV5-6 and TRBJ2-3; D perhaps matches TRBD1 (6 bases). The V and J ends lost 0 bases and 1 base respectively, with 9 bases between them. The CDR3 runs to 15 residues. Germline assignment: CDR1 SGHDT and CDR2 YYEEEE. CDR3 sequence (DNA): TGTGCCAGCAGCTTGGGGGGGCCGGGCACAGATACGCAGTATTTT. Translating it yields CASSLGGPGTDTQYF.

In the case of this clone: This same CDR3 is encoded by further DNA sequences in the sample. The DNA of the CDR3 is TGTGCCAGCAGCCAAGTTTTGAACACTGAAGCTTTCTTT. Protein sequence: CASSQVLNTEAFF. This chain connects TRBV14 to TRBJ1-1; D remains ambiguous. The CDR3 is 13 amino acids. Germline-derived CDR1 and CDR2 are SGHDN and FVKESK. V dropped 1 base and J dropped 0 bases, with 3 bases sitting between them.

J is TRBJ2-3 and V is TRBV11-1; 7 nucleotides agree with TRBD2. With 7 bases clipped from V and 4 bases from J, the junction kept 5 bases outside the gene matches. This CDR3 comprises 13 residues. Germline V lookup: CDR1 SGHAT, CDR2 FQDESV (reference sequence). The CDR3: CASNHGGSDTQYF. The CDR3 DNA follows: TGTGCCAGCAACCACGGGGGGTCAGATACGCAGTATTTT.

The chain carries TRBV7-6 and TRBJ2-7; 8 positions agree with TRBD1. The V and J ends lost 5 bases and 5 bases, in that order; junction bases with no gene match: 11. This CDR3 is 15 amino acids long. Germline V gives CDR1 SGHVS, CDR2 FNYEAQ. CDR3 sequence: CASSQRSGGGNEQYF. The CDR3 bases are TGTGCCAGCAGCCAAAGGTCAGGGGGCGGGAACGAGCAGTACTTC.

The rearrangement joins TRBV7-9 to TRBJ2-1; a possible D gene is TRBD1 (6 bases). Germline values: CDR1 SEHNR, CDR2 FQNEAQ (reference sequence). V dropped 5 bases and J dropped 9 bases, with 11 bases sitting between them. The CDR3 extends over 12 amino acids. CDR3 sequence (DNA): TGTGCCAGCAGCCTGGGGGCCCCTGAGCAGTTCTTC. Translation: CASSLGAPEQFF.

This sequence joins TRBV4-3 and TRBJ1-2; D is undetermined. Trimming removed 2 bases at V and 4 bases at J, with 11 bases between. Germline V CDR1 and CDR2: LGHNA, YSLEER. The CDR3 consists of 14 residues. CDR3 residues: CASSQNAGPYGYTF. Written as DNA, the CDR3 is TGCGCCAGCAGCCAAAACGCCGGGCCCTATGGCTACACCTTC.

In DNA form, the CDR3 reads TGTGCCAGCAGCATCGACAGGGGATCCGGAAACACCATATATTTT. It is translated as CASSIDRGSGNTIYF. The chain combines TRBV6-5 with TRBJ1-3; TRBD1 agrees at 8 bases. Per germline, CDR1 MNHEY and CDR2 SVGAGI. The length of the CDR3 is 15 residues. The V and J ends lost 6 bases and 4 bases, in that order; junction bases with no gene match: 8.

This clone was counted once. V usage is TRBV4-3 and J usage is TRBJ1-6, with 10 bases fitting TRBD1. Germline V gene lookup returns CDR1 LGHNA and CDR2 YSLEER. The CDR3 totals 15 residues. J gave up 10 bases and V 5 bases, and 8 bases lay outside the gene matches. The CDR3: CASSAGTGVGSPLHF. In DNA, the CDR3 is TGCGCCAGCAGCGCAGGGACAGGGGTAGGGTCACCCCTCCACTTT.

This rearrangement joins TRBV10-3 to TRBJ2-7; TRBD1 matches at 9 bases. The CDR3 consists of 14 residues. Germline CDR1 ENHRY, CDR2 SYGVKD. The trim removed 6 bases at V and 3 bases at J, leaving 6 bases unmatched. The DNA for the CDR3 is TGTGCCATCAGCATACCGGGACAGGGCTACGAGCAGTACTTC. It translates to CAISIPGQGYEQYF.

V gene TRBV9 combines with J gene TRBJ1-1; 8 bases are shared with TRBD1. Trimming at V came to 4 bases and at J to 6 bases, leaving 5 bases not matched to a gene. From germline, CDR1 is SGDLS and CDR2 YYNGEE. The CDR3 has 13 amino acids. This CDR3 is CASSPSTGAEAFF. DNA of the CDR3: TGTGCCAGCAGCCCTTCGACAGGGGCTGAAGCTTTCTTT.

The chain combines TRBV11-2 with TRBJ2-7, with 8 nucleotides matching TRBD2. This CDR3 spans 17 amino acids. Germline values: CDR1 SGHAT, CDR2 FQNNGV. Trimming took 0 bases from V and 7 from J; bases not matched to a gene: 14. The CDR3 reads CASSLDSGWSGSGEQYF. The CDR3 DNA is TGTGCCAGCAGCTTAGACTCGGGATGGAGCGGGAGCGGGGAGCAGTACTTC.

The V gene is TRBV7-2, the J gene TRBJ2-6; 11 nucleotides align to TRBD1. Looked up from germline, CDR1 is SGHTA and CDR2 is FQGNSA. The CDR3 has 17 residues. Trimming took 1 base from V and 2 from J; bases not matched to a gene: 1. In DNA, the CDR3 is TGTGCCAGCAGCTTAGAGGGACAGGGGGCTGGGGCCAACGTCCTGACTTTC. Encoded protein: CASSLEGQGAGANVLTF.

The gene calls are TRBV30 and TRBJ2-1, with TRBD2 matching over 9 bases. V was clipped by 3 bases and J by 2 bases; unmatched bases: 8. The germline V gene encodes CDR1 GTSNPN and CDR2 SVGIG (reference sequence). This CDR3 is built from 16 residues. The CDR3 reads CAWSVIAGDTYNEQFF. The CDR3 bases are TGTGCCTGGAGCGTAATAGCGGGAGATACCTACAATGAGCAGTTCTTC.

The CDR3: CASSRGGPRGGETQYF. CDR3 nucleotides: TGTGCCAGCAGCCGAGGGGGCCCACGGGGCGGAGAGACCCAGTACTTC. V and J are TRBV7-9 and TRBJ2-5; 7 bases agree with TRBD1. This CDR3 region has 16 residues. The germline CDR1 and CDR2 sequences are SEHNR and FQNEAQ (reference sequence). V shed 5 bases and J 4 bases; nucleotides not matched to a gene: 13.